This T cell receptor (beta chain) comes out of a study of cytomegalovirus exposure and HLA in healthy donors. Generated by immunoSEQ multiplex PCR, the TCRdb table keeps only in-frame clones and is missing some. The sample lists 110,000 or so clones, approximately 90% occurring once. From the 120-subject validation cohort, which was separate from the roughly 690-subject first cohort, the donors were drawn. The V gene's germline CDR1 is SSHAT and CDR2 FNYEAQ (reference sequence). The CDR3 has 15 residues. This clone was seen a handful of times. The target antigen is unknown. At one end, the junction sequence differs from germline, possibly due to a read error. Regarding the study as a whole: In the 120 or so validation repertoires, approximately 93% of cluster scores exceeded 0, per a later analysis. Researchers catalogued some 160 TCR beta chains as cytomegalovirus-associated. CMV antigen specificity was confirmed in vitro for three CMV-associated chains.

This TCR was sampled from a man between 18 and 29 years old in good health and CMV-seropositive. Sequenced: PBMCs. The chain carries TRBV7-7 and TRBJ2-7; 11 positions agree with TRBD1. The CDR3, as DNA: TGTGCTAGCAGCCAGGGGACAGGGGGCTCCTACGAGCAGTACTTC. It yields the protein CASSQGTGGSYEQYF.